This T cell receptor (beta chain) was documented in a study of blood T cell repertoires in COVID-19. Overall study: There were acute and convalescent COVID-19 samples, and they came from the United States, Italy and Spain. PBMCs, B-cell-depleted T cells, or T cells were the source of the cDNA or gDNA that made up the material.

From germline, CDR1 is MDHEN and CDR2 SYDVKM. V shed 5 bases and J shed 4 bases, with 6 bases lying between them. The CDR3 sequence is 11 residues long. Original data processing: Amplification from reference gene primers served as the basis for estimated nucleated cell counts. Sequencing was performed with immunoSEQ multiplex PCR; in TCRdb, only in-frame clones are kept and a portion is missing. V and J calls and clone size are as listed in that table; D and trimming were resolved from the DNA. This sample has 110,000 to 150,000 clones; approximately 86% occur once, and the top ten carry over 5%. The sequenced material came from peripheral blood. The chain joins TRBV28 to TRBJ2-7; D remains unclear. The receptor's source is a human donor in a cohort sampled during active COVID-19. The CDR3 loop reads CASSVKYEQYF. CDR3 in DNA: TGTGCCAGCAGTGTCAAATACGAGCAGTACTTC.